The present T cell receptor beta chain was sequenced within a study of shared clonotypes between healthy human individuals. In the study overall: The cohort comprised a couple of women and a few men. Their ages spanned 18 to 49 years. Each donor had three CD4 naive, three CD4 memory, two CD8 naive and one CD8 memory plate. General observations from the study: A reduction in generation probabilities was seen for non-shared clonotypes relative to those shared by all four donors. Naive subsets usually exceeded memory subsets in estimated richness.

Turning to this clone: Its specificity is not known.

Sequencing used immunoSEQ multiplex PCR; TCRdb keeps in-frame clones, though not all of them. The table includes over a million clones, about 96% detected once. Germline-derived CDR1 and CDR2 are SEHNR and FQNEAQ (reference sequence). The CDR3 is made up of 15 amino acids. V dropped 5 bases and J dropped 5 bases, with 18 bases sitting between them. The specimen sequenced was naive CD4+ T cells sorted from blood. Described subset: CD45RA+ positively selected. This sequence joins TRBV7-9 and TRBJ2-5; D ambiguous. The source of this sequence is a man younger than 45 in good health. The CDR3 DNA follows: TGTGCCAGCAGCCTCAACCTCAGGAGTCAGGAGACCCAGTACTTC. Amino acid sequence: CASSLNLRSQETQYF.